A selection of T cell receptor beta chains follows, all from one sample in a study of untreated major depressive disorder. The repertoire was sequenced with immunoSEQ multiplex PCR; TCRdb's copy has only in-frame clones and lacks some. This table holds roughly 17,000 clones, approximately 92% found once. What was sequenced was CD4+ T cells from PBMCs. The receptors derive from a woman aged 40 to 49 with major depressive disorder. Both conserved end residues are part of each CDR3. A D gene is named only where the DNA matches it firmly. Clone size, where shown, is once, few, many, or a class for clones that have expanded.

d_call: .; j_call: TRBJ1-1; clone_size: .; v_call: TRBV29-1; cdr3_nt: TGCAGCGCTTCAGGTGGGGGGAACACTGAAGCTTTCTTT; cdr3_aa: CSASGGGNTEAFF
d_call: .; j_call: TRBJ1-2; clone_size: few; v_call: TRBV6-5; cdr3_nt: TGTGCCAGCAGTTACTCGGGGGGGCGAGGTGGCTACACCTTC; cdr3_aa: CASSYSGGRGGYTF
d_call: .; j_call: TRBJ2-2; clone_size: few; v_call: TRBV29-1; cdr3_nt: TGCAGCGTTGTCCAATACACCGGGGAGCTGTTTTTT; cdr3_aa: CSVVQYTGELFF
d_call: .; j_call: TRBJ1-3; clone_size: .; v_call: TRBV11-2; cdr3_nt: TGTGCCAGCAGCTTATTTACGCCCGCGGACACCATATATTTT; cdr3_aa: CASSLFTPADTIYF
d_call: TRBD1; j_call: TRBJ1-2; clone_size: .; v_call: TRBV6-6; cdr3_nt: TGTGCCAGCAGTTACGGGACAGGGGTTTATGGCTACACCTTC; cdr3_aa: CASSYGTGVYGYTF
d_call: .; j_call: TRBJ1-2; clone_size: .; v_call: TRBV7-3; cdr3_nt: TGTGCCAGCAGCGGCACAGGGAAGTCTAACTATGGCTACACCTTC; cdr3_aa: CASSGTGKSNYGYTF
d_call: TRBD2; j_call: TRBJ2-3; clone_size: .; v_call: TRBV2; cdr3_nt: TGTGCCAGCAGGAAACTAGCGGGATGGGGCACAGATACGCAGTATTTT; cdr3_aa: CASRKLAGWGTDTQYF
d_call: TRBD1; j_call: TRBJ1-2; clone_size: .; v_call: TRBV5-4; cdr3_nt: TGTGCCAGCAGCCCACAAGGGACAGTCTATGGCTACACCTTC; cdr3_aa: CASSPQGTVYGYTF
d_call: TRBD1; j_call: TRBJ1-2; clone_size: .; v_call: TRBV5-6; cdr3_nt: TGTGCCAGCAGCTTGACAGGGGGCGTTCGTGCCTATGGCTACACCTTC; cdr3_aa: CASSLTGGVRAYGYTF
d_call: TRBD1; j_call: TRBJ1-1; clone_size: few; v_call: TRBV12-5; cdr3_nt: TGTGCTAGTGGTTCCGCGGGACAGGGGAGGAACACTGAAGCTTTCTTT; cdr3_aa: CASGSAGQGRNTEAFF
d_call: .; j_call: TRBJ1-2; clone_size: .; v_call: TRBV19; cdr3_nt: TGTGCCAGTAGTACCCCGGGGACCGCTATAGGCTACACCTTC; cdr3_aa: CASSTPGTAIGYTF
d_call: .; j_call: TRBJ1-2; clone_size: .; v_call: TRBV5-6; cdr3_nt: TGTGCCAGCAGCTTCGGGACGGCCACAATGGACAACACCTTC; cdr3_aa: CASSFGTATMDNTF
d_call: .; j_call: TRBJ1-2; clone_size: .; v_call: TRBV7-2; cdr3_nt: TGTGCCAGCAGCCTTGACAGGTTGAACTATGGCTACACCTTC; cdr3_aa: CASSLDRLNYGYTF
d_call: TRBD1; j_call: TRBJ1-1; clone_size: .; v_call: TRBV5-5; cdr3_nt: TGTGCCAGCAGCTTAGACAGGGGGCTGACTGAAGCTTTCTTT; cdr3_aa: CASSLDRGLTEAFF
d_call: .; j_call: TRBJ1-4; clone_size: .; v_call: TRBV2; cdr3_nt: TGTGCCAGCAGTGAAATCGGCAGGGAGGGAAAACTGTTTTTT; cdr3_aa: CASSEIGREGKLFF
d_call: .; j_call: TRBJ2-1; clone_size: once; v_call: TRBV4-1; cdr3_nt: TGCGCCAGCAGCCAAGAAGTAGTGGGGACTCTAACAGCCTTCTCCTACAATGAGCAGTTCTTC; cdr3_aa: CASSQEVVGTLTAFSYNEQFF
d_call: TRBD2; j_call: TRBJ2-1; clone_size: .; v_call: TRBV14; cdr3_nt: TGTGCCAGCAGCCCCTATAGCGGGATATACAATGAGCAGTTCTTC; cdr3_aa: CASSPYSGIYNEQFF
d_call: .; j_call: TRBJ1-1; clone_size: once; v_call: TRBV7-2; cdr3_nt: TGTGCCAGCAGCCCGGGCCTCTCCCTGGGCTCTAGTGAAGCTTTCTTT; cdr3_aa: CASSPGLSLGSSEAFF
d_call: .; j_call: TRBJ1-2; clone_size: .; v_call: TRBV7-8; cdr3_nt: TGTGCCAGCAGCTTAAGGGAGGGGGGCTCTGTCCACACCTTC; cdr3_aa: CASSLREGGSVHTF
d_call: TRBD1; j_call: TRBJ1-3; clone_size: .; v_call: TRBV27; cdr3_nt: TGTGCCAGCAGTTCCACCGGGACAGGGGAACGCACCATATATTTT; cdr3_aa: CASSSTGTGERTIYF